This T cell receptor beta chain was observed in a study of monozygotic twins with inflammatory bowel disease. Study-level points and caveats: Reduced clonotype sharing with other individuals was observed in IBD patients relative to healthy twins, especially with disease activity.

The length of the CDR3 is 15 residues. Input per TCR library consisted of roughly 4,000 ng of total RNA. UMIs that had a 6-nucleotide sample barcode were put in using template switching. TCRdb reworked the 5' RACE reads into one entry per CDR3 protein, no DNA. The listing records 300,000 to 350,000 distinct CDR3 sequences. A note on this clonotype: Its antigen is not known.

The chain has TRBV12-3 or TRBV12-4 and TRBJ1-1; TCRdb selects TRBD1, and the lack of DNA leaves this call unchecked. The sequence was collected from a human donor with ulcerative colitis or Crohn's disease, or a healthy co-twin of an affected twin (not recorded which). The sequencing input was blood. This CDR3 is CASSFEDRRVTEAFF.